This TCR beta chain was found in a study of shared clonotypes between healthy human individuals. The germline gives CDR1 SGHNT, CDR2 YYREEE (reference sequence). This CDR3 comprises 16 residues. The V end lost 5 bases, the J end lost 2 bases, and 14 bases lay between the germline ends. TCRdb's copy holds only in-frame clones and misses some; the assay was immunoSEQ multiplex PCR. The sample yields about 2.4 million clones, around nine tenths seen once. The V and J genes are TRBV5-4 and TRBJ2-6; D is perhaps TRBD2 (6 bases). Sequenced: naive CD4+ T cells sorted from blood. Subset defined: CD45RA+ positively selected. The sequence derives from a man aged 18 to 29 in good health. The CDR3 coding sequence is TGTGCCAGCAGTTCGGGGGATTCGGCTGGGGCCAACGTCCTGACTTTC. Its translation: CASSSGDSAGANVLTF.